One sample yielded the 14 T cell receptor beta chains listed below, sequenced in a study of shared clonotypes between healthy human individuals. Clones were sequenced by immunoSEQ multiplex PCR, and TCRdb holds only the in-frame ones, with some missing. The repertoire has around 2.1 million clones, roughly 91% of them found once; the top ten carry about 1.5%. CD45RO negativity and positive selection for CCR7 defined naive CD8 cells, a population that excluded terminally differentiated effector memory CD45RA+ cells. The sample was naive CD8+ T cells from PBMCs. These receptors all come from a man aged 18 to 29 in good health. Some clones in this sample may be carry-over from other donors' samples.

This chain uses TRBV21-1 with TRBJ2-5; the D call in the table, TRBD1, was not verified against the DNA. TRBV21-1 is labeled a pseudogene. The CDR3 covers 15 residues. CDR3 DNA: TGTGCCAGCTCCCCAGGACACACGTACCAAGAGACCCAGTACTTC. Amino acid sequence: CASSPGHTYQETQYF.

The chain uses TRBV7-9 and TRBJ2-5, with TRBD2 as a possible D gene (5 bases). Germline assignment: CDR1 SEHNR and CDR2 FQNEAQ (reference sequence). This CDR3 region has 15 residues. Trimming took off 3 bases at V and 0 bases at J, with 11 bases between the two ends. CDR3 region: CASSFNSANQETQYF. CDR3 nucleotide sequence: TGTGCCAGCAGCTTTAATAGCGCGAACCAAGAGACCCAGTACTTC. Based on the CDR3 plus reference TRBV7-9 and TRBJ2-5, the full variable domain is DTGVSQNPRHKITKRGQNVTFRCDPISEHNRLYWYRQTLGQGPEFLTYFQNEAQLEKSRLLSDRFSAERPKGSFSTLEIQRTEQGDSAMYLCASSFNSANQETQYFGPGTRLLVL.

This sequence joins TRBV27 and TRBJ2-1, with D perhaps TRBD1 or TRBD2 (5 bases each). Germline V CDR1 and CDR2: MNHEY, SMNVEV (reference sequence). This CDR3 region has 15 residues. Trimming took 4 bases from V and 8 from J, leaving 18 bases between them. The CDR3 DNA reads TGTGCCAGCAGTTCCGGGACCGCGAGCTATTATGAGCAGTTCTTC. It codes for CASSSGTASYYEQFF.

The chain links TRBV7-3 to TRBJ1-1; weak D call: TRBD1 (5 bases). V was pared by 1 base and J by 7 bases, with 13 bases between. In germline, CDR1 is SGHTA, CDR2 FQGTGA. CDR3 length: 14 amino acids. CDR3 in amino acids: CASSLSPGVGEAFF. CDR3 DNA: TGTGCCAGCAGCTTAAGTCCGGGGGTCGGTGAAGCTTTCTTT.

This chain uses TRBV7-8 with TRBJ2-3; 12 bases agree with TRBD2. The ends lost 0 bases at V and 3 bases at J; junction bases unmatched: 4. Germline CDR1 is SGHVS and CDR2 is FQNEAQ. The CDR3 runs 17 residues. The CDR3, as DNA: TGTGCCAGCAGCTTAGCTGTCGGACTAGCGGGAACAGATACGCAGTATTTT. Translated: CASSLAVGLAGTDTQYF. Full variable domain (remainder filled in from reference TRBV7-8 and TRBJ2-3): GAGVSQSPRYKVAKRGQDVALRCDPISGHVSLFWYQQALGQGPEFLTYFQNEAQLDKSGLPSDRFFAERPEGSVSTLKIQRTQQEDSAVYLCASSLAVGLAGTDTQYFGPGTRLTVL.

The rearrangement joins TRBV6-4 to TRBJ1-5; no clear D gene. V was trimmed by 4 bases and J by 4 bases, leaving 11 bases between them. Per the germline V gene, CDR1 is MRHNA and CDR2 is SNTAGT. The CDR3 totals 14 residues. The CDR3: CASSAGRWNQPQHF. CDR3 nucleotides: TGTGCCAGCAGTGCGGGTCGTTGGAATCAGCCCCAGCATTTT.

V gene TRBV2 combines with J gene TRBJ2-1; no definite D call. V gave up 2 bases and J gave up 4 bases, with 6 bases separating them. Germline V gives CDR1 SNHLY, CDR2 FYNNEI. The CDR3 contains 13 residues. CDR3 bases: TGTGCCAGCAGTGAAATCTGGTACAATGAGCAGTTCTTC. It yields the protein CASSEIWYNEQFF.

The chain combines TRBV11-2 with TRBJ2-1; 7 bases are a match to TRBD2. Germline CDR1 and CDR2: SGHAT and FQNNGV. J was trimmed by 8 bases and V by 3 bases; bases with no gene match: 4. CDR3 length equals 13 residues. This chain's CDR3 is CASSLGGFDEQFF. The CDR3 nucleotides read TGTGCCAGCAGCTTGGGAGGGTTCGATGAGCAGTTCTTC.

The CDR3 here is CASSLGTDEGGDEQYF. CDR3 in DNA: TGTGCCAGCAGCTTGGGCACCGATGAGGGGGGCGACGAGCAGTACTTC. V is TRBV5-4 and J is TRBJ2-7; D could derive from TRBD1 or TRBD2 (6 bases each). The germline V gene has CDR1 SGHNT and CDR2 YYREEE (reference sequence). Trimming removed 0 bases from V and 5 bases from J, with 18 bases in between. There are 16 residues in the CDR3.

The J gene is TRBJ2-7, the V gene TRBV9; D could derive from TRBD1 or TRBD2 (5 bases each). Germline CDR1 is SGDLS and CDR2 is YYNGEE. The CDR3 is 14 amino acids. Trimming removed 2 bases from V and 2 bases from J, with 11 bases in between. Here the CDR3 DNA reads TGTGCCAGCAGCGTCCGGGACGGACCCTACGAGCAGTACTTC. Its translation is CASSVRDGPYEQYF.

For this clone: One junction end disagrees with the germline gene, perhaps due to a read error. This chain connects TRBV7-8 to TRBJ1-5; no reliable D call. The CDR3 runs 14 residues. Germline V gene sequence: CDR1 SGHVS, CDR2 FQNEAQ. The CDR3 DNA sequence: TGTGCCAGCAGCGTAGCTCTTAGCAATCAGCCCCAGCATTTT. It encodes CASSVALSNQPQHF.

CDR3: CASSLVLGNQPQHF. The CDR3 DNA reads TGTGCCAGCAGCTTAGTGCTGGGCAATCAGCCCCAGCATTTT. The chain uses TRBV7-2 and TRBJ1-5; D is undetermined. Germline assignment: CDR1 SGHTA and CDR2 FQGNSA. This CDR3 is built from 14 residues. V dropped 1 base and J dropped 2 bases, with 6 bases sitting between them.

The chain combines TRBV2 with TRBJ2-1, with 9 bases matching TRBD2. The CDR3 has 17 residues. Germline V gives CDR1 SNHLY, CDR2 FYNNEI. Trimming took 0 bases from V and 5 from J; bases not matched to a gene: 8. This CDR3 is CASSEAPRLAANNEQFF. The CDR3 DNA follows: TGTGCCAGCAGTGAAGCTCCCCGACTAGCGGCAAACAATGAGCAGTTCTTC.

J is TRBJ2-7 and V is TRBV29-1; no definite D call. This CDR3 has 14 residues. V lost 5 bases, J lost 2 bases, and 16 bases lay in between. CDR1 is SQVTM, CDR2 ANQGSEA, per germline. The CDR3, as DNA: TGCAGCGTTTTGATATCTGGTGGGGCCTACGAGCAGTACTTC. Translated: CSVLISGGAYEQYF.